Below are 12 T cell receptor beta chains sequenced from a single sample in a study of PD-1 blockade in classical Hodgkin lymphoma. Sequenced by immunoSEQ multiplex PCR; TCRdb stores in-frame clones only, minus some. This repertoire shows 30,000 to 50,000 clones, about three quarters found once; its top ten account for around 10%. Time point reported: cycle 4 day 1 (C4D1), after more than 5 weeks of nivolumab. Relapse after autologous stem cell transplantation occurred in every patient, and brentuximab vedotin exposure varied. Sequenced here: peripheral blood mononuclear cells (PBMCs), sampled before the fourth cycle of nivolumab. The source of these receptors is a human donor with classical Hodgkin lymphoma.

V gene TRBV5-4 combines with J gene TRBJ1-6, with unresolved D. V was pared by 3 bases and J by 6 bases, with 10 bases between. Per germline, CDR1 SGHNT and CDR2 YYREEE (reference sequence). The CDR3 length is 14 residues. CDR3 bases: TGTGCCAGCAGCTCGCCTAAGGTTAATTCACCCCTCCACTTT. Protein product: CASSSPKVNSPLHF.

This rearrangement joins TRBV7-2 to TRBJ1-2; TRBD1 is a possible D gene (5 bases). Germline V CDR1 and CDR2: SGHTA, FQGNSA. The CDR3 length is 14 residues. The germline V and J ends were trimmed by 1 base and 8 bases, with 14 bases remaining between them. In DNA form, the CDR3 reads TGTGCCAGCAGCTTAGACAGGACCCTCCAGGGCTACACCTTC. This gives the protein CASSLDRTLQGYTF. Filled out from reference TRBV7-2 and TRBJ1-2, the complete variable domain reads GAGVSQSPSNKVTEKGKDVELRCDPISGHTALYWYRQSLGQGLEFLIYFQGNSAPDKSGLPSDRFSAERTGGSVSTLTIQRTQQEDSAVYLCASSLDRTLQGYTFGSGTRLTVV.

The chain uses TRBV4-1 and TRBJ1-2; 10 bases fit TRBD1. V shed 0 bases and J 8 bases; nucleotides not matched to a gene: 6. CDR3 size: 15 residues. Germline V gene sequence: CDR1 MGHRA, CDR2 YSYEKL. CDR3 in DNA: TGCGCCAGCAGCCAAGAAGGGGGACAGGGGAGAGGCTACACCTTC. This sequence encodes CASSQEGGQGRGYTF.

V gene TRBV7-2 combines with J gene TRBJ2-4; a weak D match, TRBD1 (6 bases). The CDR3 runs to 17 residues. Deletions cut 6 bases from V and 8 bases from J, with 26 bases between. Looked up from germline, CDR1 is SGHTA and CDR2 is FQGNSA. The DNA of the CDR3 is TGTGCCAGCAGTCCAAGTGGGACACCCCCCAGGAGAGACATTCAGTACTTC. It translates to CASSPSGTPPRRDIQYF.

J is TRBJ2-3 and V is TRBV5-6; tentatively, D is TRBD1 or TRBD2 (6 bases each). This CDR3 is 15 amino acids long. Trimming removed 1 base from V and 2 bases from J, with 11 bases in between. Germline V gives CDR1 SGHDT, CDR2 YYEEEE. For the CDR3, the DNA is TGTGCCAGCAGCTTGTTCGGGGGCTTCACAGATACGCAGTATTTT. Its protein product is CASSLFGGFTDTQYF.

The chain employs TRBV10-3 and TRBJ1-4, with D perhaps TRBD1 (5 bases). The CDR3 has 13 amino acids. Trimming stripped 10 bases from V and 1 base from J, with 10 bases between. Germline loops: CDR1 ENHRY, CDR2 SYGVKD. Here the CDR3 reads CASRVLTNEKLFF. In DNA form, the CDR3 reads TGTGCCAGCAGGGTTCTAACTAATGAAAAACTGTTTTTT.

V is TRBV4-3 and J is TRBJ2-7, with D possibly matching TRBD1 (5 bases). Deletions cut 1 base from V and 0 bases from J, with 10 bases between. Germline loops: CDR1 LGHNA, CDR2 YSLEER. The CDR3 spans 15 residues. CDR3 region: CASSQGYRPSYEQYF. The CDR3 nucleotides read TGCGCCAGCAGCCAAGGTTACAGGCCCTCCTACGAGCAGTACTTC.

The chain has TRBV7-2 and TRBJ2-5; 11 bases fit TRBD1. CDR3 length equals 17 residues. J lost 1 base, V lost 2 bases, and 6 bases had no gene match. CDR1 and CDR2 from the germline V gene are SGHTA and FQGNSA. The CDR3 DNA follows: TGTGCCAGCAGCTTATCCCAAGGACAGGGGGCCCAAGAGACCCAGTACTTC. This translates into CASSLSQGQGAQETQYF.

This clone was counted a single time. CDR3 region: CASSLARGGTYEQYF. In nucleotides, the CDR3 is TGCGCCAGCAGCTTGGCCCGCGGAGGGACCTACGAGCAGTACTTC. The chain recombines TRBV5-1 with TRBJ2-7; D is perhaps TRBD2 (6 bases). CDR1 SGHRS and CDR2 YFSETQ come from the germline V gene. The CDR3 consists of 15 residues. Between the trimmed V and J ends, which lost 0 bases and 2 bases, there was a span of 12 bases. Full variable domain (missing parts from reference TRBV5-1 and TRBJ2-7): KAGVTQTPRYLIKTRGQQVTLSCSPISGHRSVSWYQQTPGQGLQFLFEYFSETQRNKGNFPGRFSGRQFSNSRSEMNVSTLELGDSALYLCASSLARGGTYEQYFGPGTRLTVT.

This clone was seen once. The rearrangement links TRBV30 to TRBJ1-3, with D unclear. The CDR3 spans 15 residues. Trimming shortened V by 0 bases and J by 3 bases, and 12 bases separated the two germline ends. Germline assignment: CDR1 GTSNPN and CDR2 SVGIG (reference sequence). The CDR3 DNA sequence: TGTGCCTGGAGTGTTAATTTCGGCCGTGGAAACACCATATATTTT. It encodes CAWSVNFGRGNTIYF.

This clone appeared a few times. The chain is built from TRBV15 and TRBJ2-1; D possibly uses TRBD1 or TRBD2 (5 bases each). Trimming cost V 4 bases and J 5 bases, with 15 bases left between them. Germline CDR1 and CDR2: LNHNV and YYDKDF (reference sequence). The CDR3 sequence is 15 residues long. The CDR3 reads CATSIGDQSDNEQFF. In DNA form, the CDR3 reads TGTGCCACCAGCATCGGGGACCAGTCCGACAATGAGCAGTTCTTC.

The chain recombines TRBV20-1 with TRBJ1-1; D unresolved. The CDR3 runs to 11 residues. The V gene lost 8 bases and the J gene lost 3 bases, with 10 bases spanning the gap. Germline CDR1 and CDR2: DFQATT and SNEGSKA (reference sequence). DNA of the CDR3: TGCAGTACTACTGACGACACTGAAGCTTTCTTT. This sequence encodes CSTTDDTEAFF.